These T cell receptor beta chains were read from a single sample in a study of shared clonotypes between healthy human individuals. TCRdb's table, derived via immunoSEQ multiplex PCR, lists solely in-frame clones and lacks some. The sample shows 2 million to 3 million clones, roughly 93% of them seen only once. The specimen sequenced was naive CD4+ T cells from PBMCs. The origin of the receptors is a man younger than 35 in good health. Some clones in this sample may be carry-over from other donors' samples. CDR3s include the opening cysteine and the closing phenylalanine or tryptophan. The D gene is left open where the match is weak. For some rows the clone size is stated as once, few or many, or as a class when expanded; others skip it.

13,.,TRBJ2-3,TRBV7-3,.,CASSAGITDTQYF,TGTGCCAGCAGCGCCGGGATCACAGATACGCAGTATTTT
15,TRBD1,TRBJ2-7,TRBV6-5,.,CASSSPGQGMREQYF,TGTGCCAGCAGTTCTCCGGGACAGGGTATGCGCGAGCAGTACTTC
16,.,TRBJ1-6,TRBV27,.,CASSLDGPGGNSPLHF,TGTGCCAGCAGTTTAGACGGGCCGGGGGGGAATTCACCCCTCCACTTT
15,.,TRBJ2-1,TRBV11-2,.,CASSLGLGSYNEQFF,TGTGCCAGCAGCTTAGGTCTAGGTTCCTACAATGAGCAGTTCTTC
14,.,TRBJ2-5,TRBV25-1,.,CASSDSRGRETQYF,TGTGCCAGCAGTGACTCCCGAGGTAGGGAGACCCAGTACTTC
13,.,TRBJ1-5,TRBV7-2,few,CASSLVFDQPQHF,TGTGCCAGCAGCTTAGTTTTCGATCAGCCCCAGCATTTT
15,TRBD2,TRBJ2-1,TRBV9,.,CASSASGNAYNEQFF,TGTGCCAGCAGCGCTAGCGGGAATGCCTACAATGAGCAGTTCTTC
14,.,TRBJ2-7,TRBV29-1,.,CSVGGTLGSYEQYF,TGCAGCGTTGGAGGGACTTTAGGCTCCTACGAGCAGTACTTC
11,.,TRBJ2-3,TRBV28,.,CASRYQDTQYF,TGTGCCAGCAGATATCAAGATACGCAGTATTTT
14,.,TRBJ2-7,TRBV10-3,once,CAISPGGYSYEQYF,TGTGCCATCAGTCCCGGGGGATATTCCTACGAGCAGTACTTC
15,.,TRBJ1-4,TRBV5-6,.,CASSFGARTNEKLFF,TGTGCCAGCAGCTTTGGCGCCAGAACTAATGAAAAACTGTTTTTT
13,.,TRBJ2-7,TRBV5-1,.,CASSLDRLIEQYF,TGCGCCAGCAGCTTGGACAGACTTATCGAGCAGTACTTC
13,.,TRBJ2-3,TRBV7-2,.,CASSLVGDRTQYF,TGTGCCAGCAGCTTAGTTGGAGACCGAACGCAGTATTTT